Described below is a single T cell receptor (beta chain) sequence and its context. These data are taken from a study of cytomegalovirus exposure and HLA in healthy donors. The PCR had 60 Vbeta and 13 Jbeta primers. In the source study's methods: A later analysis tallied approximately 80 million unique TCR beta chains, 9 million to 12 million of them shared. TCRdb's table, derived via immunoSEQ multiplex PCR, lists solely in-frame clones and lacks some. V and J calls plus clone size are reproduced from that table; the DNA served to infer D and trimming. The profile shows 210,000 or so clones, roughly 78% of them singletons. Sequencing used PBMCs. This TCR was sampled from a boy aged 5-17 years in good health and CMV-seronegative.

The CDR3 reads CASRGLLAGDYNEQFF. CDR3 DNA: TGTGCCAGTAGGGGCCTCCTAGCGGGGGATTACAATGAGCAGTTCTTC. The rearrangement links TRBV19 to TRBJ2-1, with 10 positions matching TRBD2. Germline CDR1 is LNHDA and CDR2 is SQIVND (reference sequence). V dropped 6 bases and J dropped 4; count of bases not matched to a gene: 9. The CDR3 runs to 16 residues.